Each of the 11 T cell receptor beta chains below was sequenced from the same sample in a study of cytomegalovirus exposure and HLA in healthy donors. 60 Vbeta and 13 Jbeta primers were used in PCR. Clones were read by immunoSEQ multiplex PCR, and TCRdb kept only the in-frame ones, dropping some. The data hold 150,000 or so clones, with roughly 79% observed a single time. Sequenced sample: PBMCs. These receptors were taken from a woman under 30 in good health and CMV-seropositive.

The V gene is TRBV6-1, the J gene TRBJ2-5, with D tentatively TRBD2 (5 bases). The CDR3 extends over 12 amino acids. Germline V lookup: CDR1 MNHNS, CDR2 SASEGT. Trimming pared 5 bases from V and 5 bases from J, leaving 9 bases between. CDR3 sequence reads: CASSSGWETQYF. In nucleotides, the CDR3 is TGTGCCAGCAGTTCGGGGTGGGAGACCCAGTACTTC.

The chain is built from TRBV2 and TRBJ2-5; 7 bases match TRBD1. Germline V gene lookup returns CDR1 SNHLY and CDR2 FYNNEI. J gave up 11 bases and V 8 bases, and 14 bases lay outside the gene matches. The CDR3 has 13 residues. The CDR3 DNA reads as TGTGCCAGCGGGACAGATACAGCCGGAGAGCAGTACTTC. This encodes CASGTDTAGEQYF.

About this clone itself: The sample has other DNA sequences that encode this CDR3 too. The gene calls are TRBV7-3 and TRBJ2-2; 14 bases agree with TRBD2. Trimming cost V 5 bases and J 4 bases; bases outside gene matches: 3. CDR3 length: 16 amino acids. CDR1 and CDR2 from the germline V gene are SGHTA and FQGTGA. CDR3 residues: CASSLGLAGGTGELFF. CDR3 bases: TGTGCCAGCAGCCTCGGACTAGCGGGGGGCACCGGGGAGCTGTTTTTT.

V usage is TRBV5-4 and J usage is TRBJ2-3; D call uncertain. CDR1 SGHNT and CDR2 YYREEE come from the germline V gene (reference sequence). The CDR3 has 14 residues. Trimming removed 0 bases from V and 3 bases from J, with 8 bases in between. This chain's CDR3 is CASSLAPRTDTQYF. CDR3 nucleotide sequence: TGTGCCAGCAGCTTGGCTCCCAGAACAGATACGCAGTATTTT.

The J gene is TRBJ2-5, the V gene TRBV15; TRBD1 matches at 7 bases. CDR1 is LNHNV and CDR2 is YYDKDF in the germline V gene (reference sequence). This CDR3 region has 16 residues. J lost 5 bases, V lost 0 bases, and 9 bases had no gene match. CDR3 in DNA: TGTGCCACCAGCAGAGATAAGGCAGGGGGACGGGAGACCCAGTACTTC. It encodes CATSRDKAGGRETQYF.

The chain recombines TRBV7-9 with TRBJ1-1, with D perhaps matching TRBD1 (6 bases). CDR3 size: 16 residues. Trimming took 5 bases from V and 7 from J, leaving 23 bases between them. Germline CDR1 is SEHNR and CDR2 is FQNEAQ (reference sequence). The CDR3 loop reads CASSGRVQGLKGEAFF. The CDR3 nucleotides are TGTGCCAGCAGCGGGCGGGTACAGGGTCTAAAAGGTGAAGCTTTCTTT.

The chain uses TRBV4-2 and TRBJ2-7; TRBD2 matches 9 bases. CDR3 length: 14 amino acids. After removal of 4 bases from V and 2 bases from J, the junction contained 3 bases not matched to a gene. CDR1 is LGHNA and CDR2 is YNFKEQ in the germline V gene. The CDR3 loop is CASSPGLATYEQYF. CDR3 DNA: TGTGCCAGCAGCCCCGGACTAGCGACCTACGAGCAGTACTTC.

The chain has TRBV5-8 and TRBJ2-7, with TRBD1 as a possible D gene (5 bases). The CDR3 covers 17 residues. The V gene's germline CDR1 is SGHTS and CDR2 YDEGEE. V was pared by 0 bases and J by 4 bases, with 20 bases between. CDR3 coding DNA: TGTGCCAGCAGCTTGGTCGTACAGGCCCCGTGGATATACGAGCAGTACTTC. Protein product: CASSLVVQAPWIYEQYF.

This clone has more than one count but fewer than ten. The V and J genes are TRBV4-1 and TRBJ2-7; TRBD2 matches 10 bases. V lost 1 base and J lost 3; bases outside the gene matches: 3. The CDR3 consists of 15 residues. Germline CDR1 and CDR2: MGHRA and YSYEKL. The CDR3 bases are TGCGCCAGCAGCCAAGCACTAGCGGGGAACTACGAGCAGTACTTC. Residues: CASSQALAGNYEQYF.

V usage is TRBV6-5 and J usage is TRBJ1-2; TRBD1 aligns across 9 bases. This CDR3 region has 14 residues. V shed 5 bases, J shed 8 bases, and the junction held 9 bases outside the gene matches. Per germline, CDR1 MNHEY and CDR2 SVGAGI. The CDR3, as DNA: TGTGCCAGCAGTGCCACGGGACAGGGATTCGGCTACACCTTC. The encoded protein is CASSATGQGFGYTF.

The CDR3 DNA reads as TGCAGCGTCAACCCAGAGGACAGGGGGGATACGCAGTATTTT. Protein product: CSVNPEDRGDTQYF. This chain links TRBV29-1 with TRBJ2-3, with 10 bases identical to TRBD1. Germline lookup yields CDR1 SQVTM and CDR2 ANQGSEA. Trimming cost V 6 bases and J 6 bases; bases outside gene matches: 9. The CDR3 is 14 residues long.